One and the same sample provided the 4 T cell receptor beta chains below, sequenced in a study of CD4 T cells in relation to SARS-CoV-2 and coronaviruses (dated by TCRdb to about 2021). No antigen has been identified for these receptors. Library method: the immunoSEQ multiplex PCR assay. TCRdb stores this immuneACCESS table with in-frame sequences only. Part of the clones is absent; in the studies checked, under half of the shortfall reflects unresolved V genes, and no reason is known for the rest. Counted in this sample were 20,000 to 25,000 clones; roughly 80% of them appeared once. The top ten clones comprise approximately 15% of the sample. CD4+ T cells from unexposed donors were collected before the COVID-19 pandemic (2011-2018). After about 10 days of culture, CD4+ T cells were isolated with the EasySep CD4+ T cell isolation kit. The specimen was CD4+ T cells from PBMCs, cultured in vitro. These receptors came from a human donor in good health.

The rearrangement joins TRBV6-5 to TRBJ1-1; TRBD1 agrees at 8 bases. V dropped 8 bases and J dropped 3; count of bases not matched to a gene: 8. The germline V gene encodes CDR1 MNHEY and CDR2 SVGAGI. CDR3 length: 14 residues. The CDR3 coding sequence is TGTGCCAGCCGGCCCAGGGGGCTATACACTGAAGCTTTCTTT. Protein product: CASRPRGLYTEAFF.

This clone was observed a handful of times. The CDR3 here is CASSLGTANYEQYF. In DNA, the CDR3 is TGCGCCAGCAGCTTGGGGACAGCGAACTACGAGCAGTACTTC. This sequence joins TRBV5-1 and TRBJ2-7, with D maybe TRBD1 (6 bases). Germline CDR1 SGHRS, CDR2 YFSETQ. The CDR3 contains 14 residues. V lost 0 bases and J lost 3, with 10 bases in between.

The chain uses TRBV7-9 and TRBJ2-1; 8 bases match TRBD1. V shed 1 base and J 5 bases; nucleotides not matched to a gene: 4. CDR1 and CDR2 from the germline V gene are SEHNR and FQNEAQ (reference sequence). The CDR3 covers 15 residues. The CDR3 nucleotides are TGTGCCAGCAGCTTAGGACAGGGGCGCCACAATGAGCAGTTCTTC. Translating it yields CASSLGQGRHNEQFF.

V usage is TRBV30 and J usage is TRBJ1-2; D might be TRBD1 (6 bases). Looked up from germline, CDR1 is GTSNPN and CDR2 is SVGIG (reference sequence). The ends were cut back, 3 bases at V and 4 bases at J, with 15 bases in the middle. This CDR3 spans 14 amino acids. The CDR3 sequence is CAWSHSGEGYGYTF. CDR3 bases: TGTGCCTGGAGCCATTCAGGGGAGGGCTATGGCTACACCTTC.